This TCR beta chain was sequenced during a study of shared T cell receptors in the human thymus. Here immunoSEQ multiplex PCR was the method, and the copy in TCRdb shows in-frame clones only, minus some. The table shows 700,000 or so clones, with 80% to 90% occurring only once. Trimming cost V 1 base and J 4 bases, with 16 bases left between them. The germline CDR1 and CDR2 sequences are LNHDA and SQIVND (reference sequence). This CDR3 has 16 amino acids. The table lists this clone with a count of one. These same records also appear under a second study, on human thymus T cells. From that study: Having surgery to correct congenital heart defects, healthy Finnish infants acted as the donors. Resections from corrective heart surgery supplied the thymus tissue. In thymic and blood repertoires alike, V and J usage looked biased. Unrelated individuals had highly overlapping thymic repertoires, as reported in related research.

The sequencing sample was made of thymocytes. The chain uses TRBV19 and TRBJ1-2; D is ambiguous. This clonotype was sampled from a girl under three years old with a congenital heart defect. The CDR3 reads CASSIGKEYRSYGYTF. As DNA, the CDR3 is TGTGCCAGTAGTATAGGGAAGGAGTACCGAAGCTATGGCTACACCTTC.